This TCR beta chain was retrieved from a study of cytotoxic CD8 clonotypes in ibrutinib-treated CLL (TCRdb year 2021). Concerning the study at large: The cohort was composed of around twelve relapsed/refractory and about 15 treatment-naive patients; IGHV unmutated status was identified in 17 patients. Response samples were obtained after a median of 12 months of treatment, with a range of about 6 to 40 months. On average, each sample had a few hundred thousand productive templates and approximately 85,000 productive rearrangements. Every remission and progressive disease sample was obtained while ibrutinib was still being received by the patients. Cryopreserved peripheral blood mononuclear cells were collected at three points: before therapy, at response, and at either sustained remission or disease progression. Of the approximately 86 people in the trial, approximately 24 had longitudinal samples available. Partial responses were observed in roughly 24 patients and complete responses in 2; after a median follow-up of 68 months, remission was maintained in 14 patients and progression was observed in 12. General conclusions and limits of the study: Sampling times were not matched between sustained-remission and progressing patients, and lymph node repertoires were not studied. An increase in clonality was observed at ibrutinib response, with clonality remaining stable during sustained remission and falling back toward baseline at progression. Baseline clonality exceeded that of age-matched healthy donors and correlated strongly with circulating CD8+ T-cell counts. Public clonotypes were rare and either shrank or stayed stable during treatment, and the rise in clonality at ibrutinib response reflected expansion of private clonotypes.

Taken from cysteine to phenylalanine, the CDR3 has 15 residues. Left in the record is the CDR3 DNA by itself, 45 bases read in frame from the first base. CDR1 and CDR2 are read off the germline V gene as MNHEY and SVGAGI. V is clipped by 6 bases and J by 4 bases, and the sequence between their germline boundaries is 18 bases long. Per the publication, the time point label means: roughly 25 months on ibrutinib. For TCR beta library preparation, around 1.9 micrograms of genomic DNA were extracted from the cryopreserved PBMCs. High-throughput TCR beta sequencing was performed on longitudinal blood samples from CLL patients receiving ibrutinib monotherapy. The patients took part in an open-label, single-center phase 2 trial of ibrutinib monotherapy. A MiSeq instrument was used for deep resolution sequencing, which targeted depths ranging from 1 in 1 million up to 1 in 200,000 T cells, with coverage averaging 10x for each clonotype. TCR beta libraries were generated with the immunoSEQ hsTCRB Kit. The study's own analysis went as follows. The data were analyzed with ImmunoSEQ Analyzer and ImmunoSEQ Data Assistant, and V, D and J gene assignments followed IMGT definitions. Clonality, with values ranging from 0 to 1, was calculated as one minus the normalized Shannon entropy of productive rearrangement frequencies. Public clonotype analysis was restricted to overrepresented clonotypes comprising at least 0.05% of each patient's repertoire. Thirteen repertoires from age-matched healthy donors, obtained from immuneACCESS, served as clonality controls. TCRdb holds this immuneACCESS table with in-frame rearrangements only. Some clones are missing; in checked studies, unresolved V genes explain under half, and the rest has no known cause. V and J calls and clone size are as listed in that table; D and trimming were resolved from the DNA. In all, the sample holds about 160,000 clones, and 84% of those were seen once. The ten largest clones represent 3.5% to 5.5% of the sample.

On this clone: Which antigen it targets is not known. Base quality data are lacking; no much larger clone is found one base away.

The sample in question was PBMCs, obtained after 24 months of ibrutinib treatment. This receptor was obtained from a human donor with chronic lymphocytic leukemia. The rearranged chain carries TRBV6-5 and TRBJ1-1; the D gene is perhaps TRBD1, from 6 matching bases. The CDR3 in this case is CASSRGQIGRTEAFF. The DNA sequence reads TGTGCCAGCAGCCGCGGACAGATAGGGCGCACTGAAGCTTTCTTT.